Here is one TCR beta chain with its context. Antigen specificity is unknown. Indicated treatment: treatment-naive control, cytoreductive nephrectomy. This renal cell carcinoma was of the clear cell type. The sample comes from a study of radiation and T cells in renal cell carcinoma. General study points: Intratumoral heterogeneity was not captured in these 0.75 to 1 g regions. Dominant CDR3 motifs occupied more repertoire in irradiated than control tumors.

The V gene lost 0 bases and the J gene lost 8 bases, with 5 bases spanning the gap. The CDR3 spans 11 residues. The germline gives CDR1 SGHDT, CDR2 YYEEEE. Only in-frame clones appear in the TCRdb table, and some are missing; sequencing was by immunoSEQ multiplex PCR. The table records about 24,000 clones, over 45% of them present only once. V and J are TRBV5-6 and TRBJ1-2; D remains unclear. The clonotype comes from a man aged 40-55 years with renal cell carcinoma. Sequencing was performed on tumor tissue, taken from a patient whose treatment was nephrectomy without radiotherapy. The CDR3 DNA follows: TGTGCCAGCAGCTTGGCCTGGGGCTACACCTTC. This gives the protein CASSLAWGYTF.